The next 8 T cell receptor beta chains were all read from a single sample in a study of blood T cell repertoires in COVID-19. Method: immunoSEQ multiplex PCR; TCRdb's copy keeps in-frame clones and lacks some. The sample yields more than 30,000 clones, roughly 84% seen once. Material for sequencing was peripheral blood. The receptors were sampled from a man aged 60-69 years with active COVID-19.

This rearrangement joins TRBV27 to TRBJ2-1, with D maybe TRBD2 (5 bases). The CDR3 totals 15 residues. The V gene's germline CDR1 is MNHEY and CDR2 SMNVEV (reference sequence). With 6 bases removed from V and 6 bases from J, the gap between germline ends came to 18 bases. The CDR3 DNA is TGTGCCAGCAGCGAGGGATATTCCGGCCTCAATGAGCAGTTCTTC. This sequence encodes CASSEGYSGLNEQFF.

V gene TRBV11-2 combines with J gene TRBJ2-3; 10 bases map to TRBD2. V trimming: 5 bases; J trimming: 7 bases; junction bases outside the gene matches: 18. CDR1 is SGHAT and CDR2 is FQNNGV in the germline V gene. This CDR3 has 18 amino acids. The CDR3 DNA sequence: TGTGCCAGCAGCCCCCGGGTGGTAGCGGGGGGCTACGACTATACGCAGTATTTT. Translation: CASSPRVVAGGYDYTQYF.

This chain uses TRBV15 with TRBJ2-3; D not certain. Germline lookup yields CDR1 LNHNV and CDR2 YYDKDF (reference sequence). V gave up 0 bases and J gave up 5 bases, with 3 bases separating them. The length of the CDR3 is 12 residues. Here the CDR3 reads CATSRDGDTQYF. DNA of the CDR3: TGTGCCACCAGCAGAGACGGAGATACGCAGTATTTT.

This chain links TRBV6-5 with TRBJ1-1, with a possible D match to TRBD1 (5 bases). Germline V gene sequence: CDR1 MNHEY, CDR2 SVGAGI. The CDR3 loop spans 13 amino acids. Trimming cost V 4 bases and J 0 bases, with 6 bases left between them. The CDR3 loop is CASSSGMNTEAFF. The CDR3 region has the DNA TGTGCCAGCAGTTCAGGGATGAACACTGAAGCTTTCTTT.

CDR3 sequence: CSASVGGIYSNQPQHF. In nucleotides, the CDR3 is TGCAGTGCTAGTGTAGGAGGAATTTATAGCAATCAGCCCCAGCATTTT. The rearrangement uses TRBV20-1 and TRBJ1-5; no clear D. Germline loops: CDR1 DFQATT, CDR2 SNEGSKA (reference sequence). Trimming removed 3 bases at V and 0 bases at J, with 15 bases between. The CDR3 sequence is 16 residues long.

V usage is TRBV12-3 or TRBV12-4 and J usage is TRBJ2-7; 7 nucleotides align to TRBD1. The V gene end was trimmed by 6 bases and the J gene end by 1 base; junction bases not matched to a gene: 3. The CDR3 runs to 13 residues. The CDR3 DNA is TGTGCCAGCAGCCCGGGACAGTCCTACGAGCAGTACTTC. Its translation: CASSPGQSYEQYF.

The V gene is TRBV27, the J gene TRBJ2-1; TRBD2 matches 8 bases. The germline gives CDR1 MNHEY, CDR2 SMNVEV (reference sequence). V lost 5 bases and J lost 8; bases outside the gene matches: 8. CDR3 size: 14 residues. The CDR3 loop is CASSPRTSNDEQFF. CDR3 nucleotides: TGTGCCAGCAGTCCACGGACTAGCAACGATGAGCAGTTCTTC.

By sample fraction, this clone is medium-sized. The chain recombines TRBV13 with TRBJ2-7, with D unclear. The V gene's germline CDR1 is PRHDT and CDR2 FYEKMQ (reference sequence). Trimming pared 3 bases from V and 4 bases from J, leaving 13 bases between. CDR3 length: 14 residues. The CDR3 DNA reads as TGTGCCAGCAGCTTGCGGAGCAAGGAATACGAGCAGTACTTC. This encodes CASSLRSKEYEQYF.